The 10 T cell receptor beta chains given below trace back to one sample, sequenced in a study of T cell repertoires in cytomegalovirus infection. TCRdb re-derived calls from the reads in MiXCR, one entry per CDR3 protein. The sample includes about 570,000 distinct CDR3 sequences, about 40% seen only once; the top ten take 40% to 60%. Their specific antigens are unknown. This specimen was cultured PBMCs, taken from culture after CMV antigen stimulation. These receptors all stem from a human donor in good health (CMV status not recorded). Some clones in this sample may be carry-over from other donors' samples.

The genes are TRBV7-2 and TRBJ1-2; D uncertain. Germline V lookup: CDR1 SGHTA, CDR2 FQGNSA. Trimming removed 2 bases at V and 1 base at J, with 14 bases between. The CDR3 runs 16 residues. The CDR3 spells CASSLFSDPSNYGYTF. In DNA, the CDR3 is TGTGCCAGCAGCTTATTTTCAGACCCTAGTAACTATGGCTACACCTTC. Looking up the rest from reference TRBV7-2 and TRBJ1-2 gives the full variable domain: GAGVSQSPSNKVTEKGKDVELRCDPISGHTALYWYRQSLGQGLEFLIYFQGNSAPDKSGLPSDRFSAERTGGSVSTLTIQRTQQEDSAVYLCASSLFSDPSNYGYTFGSGTRLTVV.

V and J are TRBV12-3 or TRBV12-4 and TRBJ2-2; no reliable D call. This CDR3 is 12 amino acids long. The V end was cut by 8 bases, the J end by 3 bases, with 7 bases between. This chain's CDR3 is CASLLYTGELFF. For the CDR3, the DNA is TGTGCCAGCTTACTCTACACCGGGGAGCTGTTTTTT.

The chain carries TRBV25-1 and TRBJ2-7; 9 bases map to TRBD1. Germline CDR1 MGHDK, CDR2 SYGVNS. The CDR3 totals 12 residues. V lost 5 bases, J lost 9 bases, and 5 bases stayed unmatched. The CDR3 bases are TGTGCCAGCAGTCAAGGGACAGGGAGGCAGTACTTC. Protein sequence: CASSQGTGRQYF.

This clonotype was detected a few times. This sequence joins TRBV6-6 and TRBJ2-5, with 7 nucleotides matching TRBD1. The CDR3 spans 15 residues. V trimming: 7 bases; J trimming: 2 bases; junction bases outside the gene matches: 10. From germline, CDR1 is MNHNY and CDR2 SVGAGI (reference sequence). The chain's CDR3 is CASTRRDSLQETQYF. The DNA for the CDR3 is TGTGCCAGCACCCGTAGGGACAGCCTACAAGAGACCCAGTACTTC.

The gene calls are TRBV11-2 and TRBJ2-5; D is undetermined. CDR1 is SGHAT, CDR2 FQNNGV, per germline. Deletions cut 5 bases from V and 7 bases from J, with 14 bases between. The CDR3 sequence is 13 residues long. The CDR3, as DNA: TGTGCCAGCAGCCAACGGACCTGGGGGACCCAGTACTTC. It specifies CASSQRTWGTQYF. Variable domain in full (rest from reference TRBV11-2 and TRBJ2-5): EAGVAQSPRYKIIEKRQSVAFWCNPISGHATLYWYQQILGQGPKLLIQFQNNGVVDDSQLPKDRFSAERLKGVDSTLKIQPAKLEDSAVYLCASSQRTWGTQYFGPGTRLLVL.

This chain uses TRBV5-1 with TRBJ2-1; TRBD1 matches at 7 bases. The CDR3 is 16 residues long. With V trimmed by 3 bases and J by 5 bases, 11 bases remained unmatched. Germline CDR1 reads SGHRS; CDR2 reads YFSETQ. The CDR3, as DNA: TGCGCCAGCAGCTCCGAACCCCCGGGACAGAACAATGAGCAGTTCTTC. Residues: CASSSEPPGQNNEQFF.

This clonotype was observed a few times. The DNA for the CDR3 is TGTGCCATCAGCCGGGACAGGGGCACAGATACGCAGTATTTT. Encoded protein: CAISRDRGTDTQYF. This chain connects TRBV10-3 to TRBJ2-3; 9 bases match TRBD1. CDR3 length: 14 residues. The trim removed 6 bases at V and 1 base at J, leaving 2 bases unmatched. Germline V gene lookup returns CDR1 ENHRY and CDR2 SYGVKD.

The rearrangement links TRBV12-3 or TRBV12-4 to TRBJ2-2, with D unclear. This CDR3 region has 13 residues. The ends were cut back, 3 bases at V and 6 bases at J, with 8 bases in the middle. CDR3 amino acids: CASSFVVPGELFF. The CDR3 coding sequence is TGTGCCAGCAGTTTTGTGGTCCCCGGGGAGCTGTTTTTT.

Notes on this clonotype: This may be a read error, as it is one base from a much larger clone. The gene calls are TRBV7-2 and TRBJ1-2; D gene unclear. Germline V gene lookup returns CDR1 SGHTA and CDR2 FQGNSA. The V and J ends lost 2 bases and 4 bases respectively, with 14 bases between them. The CDR3 covers 15 residues. In DNA form, the CDR3 reads TGTGCCAGCAGCTTAATGTCTACGGGCCTCTATGGCTACACCTTC. Translating it yields CASSLMSTGLYGYTF.

The CDR3 DNA is TGTGCCAGCGGGGACATGGGCTACGAGCAGTACTTC. It specifies CASGDMGYEQYF. The chain carries TRBV28 and TRBJ2-7; TRBD1 is a possible D gene (6 bases). Trimming left V 8 bases short and J 3 bases short, with 11 bases between. Germline CDR1 is MDHEN and CDR2 is SYDVKM. CDR3 length: 12 residues.